This T cell receptor beta chain is from a study of T cell repertoires in cytomegalovirus infection. Study-wide background: Recently identified HLA-C-restricted CMV epitopes were among the peptides used. Indicated by public TCR beta signatures were CMV infection and matching HLA type. Study-level points and caveats: The study found HLA-C-restricted CMV-specific TCR beta clonotypes dominating the ex vivo response. People with CMV and the relevant HLA were identified by cumulative public TCR beta family frequency.

The CDR3 is made up of 19 amino acids. The V and J ends lost 3 bases and 1 base, in that order; junction bases with no gene match: 15. Germline V gives CDR1 MNHGY, CDR2 SAAAGT. TCRdb used MiXCR to reprocess the reads, holding one entry per CDR3 protein. The repertoire holds approximately 300,000 distinct CDR3 sequences, with around a quarter as singletons. For this clonotype: Its target is not known.

Source: cultured PBMCs, taken from culture after CMV antigen stimulation. The chain employs TRBV6-8 and TRBJ2-7; 10 bases agree with TRBD1. The receptor comes from a human donor in good health (CMV status not recorded). Some clones in this sample may be carry-over from other donors' samples. CDR3 region: CASSYGQGGSGFGSYEQYF. The CDR3 nucleotides read TGTGCCAGCAGTTATGGACAGGGGGGCTCCGGTTTTGGTTCCTACGAGCAGTACTTC.